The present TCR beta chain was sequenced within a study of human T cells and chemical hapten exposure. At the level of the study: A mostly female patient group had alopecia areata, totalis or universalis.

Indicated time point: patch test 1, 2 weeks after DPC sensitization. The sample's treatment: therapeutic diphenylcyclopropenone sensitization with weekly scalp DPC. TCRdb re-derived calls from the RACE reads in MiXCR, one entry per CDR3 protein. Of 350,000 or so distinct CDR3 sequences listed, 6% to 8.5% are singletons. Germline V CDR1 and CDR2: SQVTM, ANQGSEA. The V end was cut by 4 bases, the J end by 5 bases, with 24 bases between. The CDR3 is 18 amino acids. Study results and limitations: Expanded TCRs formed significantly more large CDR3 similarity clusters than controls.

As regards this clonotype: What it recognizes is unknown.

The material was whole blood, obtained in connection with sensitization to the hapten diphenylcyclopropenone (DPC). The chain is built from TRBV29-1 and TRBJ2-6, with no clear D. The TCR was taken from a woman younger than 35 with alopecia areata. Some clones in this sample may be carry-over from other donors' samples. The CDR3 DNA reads TGCAGCGTTGGAGAAGGCCGGCTAGGTTCTTCCCGGGCCAACGTCCTGACTTTC. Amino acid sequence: CSVGEGRLGSSRANVLTF.